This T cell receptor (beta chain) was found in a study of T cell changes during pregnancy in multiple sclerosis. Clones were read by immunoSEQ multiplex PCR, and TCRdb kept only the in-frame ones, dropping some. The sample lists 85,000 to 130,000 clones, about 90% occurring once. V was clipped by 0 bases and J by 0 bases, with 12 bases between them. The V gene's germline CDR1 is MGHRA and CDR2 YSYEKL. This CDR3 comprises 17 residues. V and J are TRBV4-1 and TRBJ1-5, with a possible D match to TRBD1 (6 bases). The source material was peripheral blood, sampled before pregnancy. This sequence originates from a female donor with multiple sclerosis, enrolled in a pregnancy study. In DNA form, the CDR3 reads TGCGCCAGCAGCCAAGAAATAGGGACAAATAGCAATCAGCCCCAGCATTTT. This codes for CASSQEIGTNSNQPQHF.